These 27 T cell receptor beta chains came from one sample sequenced in a study of blood T cells in healthy people across ages. The authors ran a second PCR of about 7 to 11 cycles using a sample-barcoded 5' primer and a J-beta primer mix. TCRdb re-called the 5' RACE reads with MiXCR, one entry per CDR3 protein. Here the sample spans some 1.7 million distinct CDR3 sequences, over 25% being singletons. The sequencing input was blood. All receptors derive from a woman under 40 in good health.

The chain is built from TRBV11-2 and TRBJ2-1; 8 nucleotides match TRBD1. Trimming at V came to 3 bases and at J to 15 bases, leaving 7 bases not matched to a gene. Germline assignment: CDR1 SGHAT and CDR2 FQNNGV. The CDR3 spans 12 residues. This CDR3 is CASSFSQGEVFF. CDR3 coding DNA: TGTGCCAGCAGCTTCTCACAGGGGGAGGTGTTCTTC.

The V gene is TRBV7-2, the J gene TRBJ2-7; possible D gene TRBD1, 5 bases. V dropped 2 bases and J dropped 3 bases, with 14 bases sitting between them. CDR3 size: 15 residues. In germline, CDR1 is SGHTA, CDR2 FQGNSA. CDR3 loop: CASSLSMDIYYEQYF. CDR3 bases: TGTGCCAGCAGCTTATCCATGGACATCTACTACGAGCAGTACTTC.

On this clonotype itself: One end of the junction varies from germline; a read error may be responsible. V gene TRBV12-3 or TRBV12-4 combines with J gene TRBJ1-3; D not certain. The CDR3 length is 16 residues. The CDR3 DNA reads TGTGCCAGCAGTTTAGACCGGGTGGATGCTGGAAGCACCATATATTTT. Residues: CASSLDRVDAGSTIYF.

V is TRBV5-6 and J is TRBJ2-4; 9 positions match TRBD1. The CDR3 is 14 residues long. Germline CDR1 SGHDT, CDR2 YYEEEE. The ends lost 4 bases at V and 13 bases at J; junction bases unmatched: 12. This CDR3 reads CASSPSHRGPGQYF. The CDR3 DNA is TGTGCCAGCAGCCCCAGCCACAGGGGGCCTGGGCAGTACTTC. Variable domain in full (rest from reference TRBV5-6 and TRBJ2-4): DAGVTQSPTHLIKTRGQQVTLRCSPKSGHDTVSWYQQALGQGPQFIFQYYEEEERQRGNFPDRFSGHQFPNYSSELNVNALLLGDSALYLCASSPSHRGPGQYFGAGTRLSVL.

The table lists this clonotype with many counts. The genes are TRBV11-2 and TRBJ2-7; a weak D match, TRBD1 (6 bases). The CDR3 has 15 residues. The V gene's germline CDR1 is SGHAT and CDR2 FQNNGV. V shed 5 bases and J shed 4 bases, with 18 bases lying between them. As DNA, the CDR3 is TGTGCCAGCAGCCCCGACAGGACTTCTTCGTACGAGCAGTACTTC. Its translation: CASSPDRTSSYEQYF.

With respect to this clonotype: One base away lies a much larger clone, so this may be a sequencing read error. The chain uses TRBV20-1 and TRBJ2-1; 8 positions agree with TRBD2. This CDR3 comprises 16 residues. Germline loops: CDR1 DFQATT, CDR2 SNEGSKA (reference sequence). CDR3: CSARDGRASGLNERFF. CDR3 in DNA: TGCAGTGCTAGAGACGGCCGGGCTAGCGGGTTAAATGAGCGGTTCTTC.

This clonotype was observed a single time. The chain has TRBV6-6 and TRBJ2-3; TRBD1 is a possible D gene (6 bases). The V end was cut by 3 bases, the J end by 0 bases, with 22 bases between. The V gene's germline CDR1 is MNHNY and CDR2 SVGAGI (reference sequence). The CDR3 runs to 19 residues. CDR3 protein: CASSYRTAGVVPSTDTQYF. The DNA for the CDR3 is TGTGCCAGCAGTTATCGTACGGCAGGGGTGGTCCCTAGCACAGATACGCAGTATTTT.

The rearrangement links TRBV4-1 to TRBJ1-4; D might be TRBD1 (5 bases). The CDR3 length is 15 residues. Germline lookup yields CDR1 MGHRA and CDR2 YSYEKL. V lost 1 base and J lost 4, with 10 bases in between. CDR3 protein: CASSQVQGVNEKLFF. The CDR3, as DNA: TGCGCCAGCAGCCAAGTTCAAGGGGTTAATGAAAAACTGTTTTTT.

This rearrangement joins TRBV7-2 to TRBJ1-5; no reliable D call. The length of the CDR3 is 16 residues. Looked up from germline, CDR1 is SGHTA and CDR2 is FQGNSA. Trimming cost V 3 bases and J 3 bases, with 15 bases left between them. This CDR3 is CASSFGDGGLNQPQHF. The DNA for the CDR3 is TGTGCCAGCAGCTTCGGGGATGGCGGACTCAATCAGCCCCAGCATTTT.

Concerning this clonotype: Sequence at one end of the junction differs from germline and may be a read error. V is TRBV7-9 and J is TRBJ2-2; D might be TRBD2 (6 bases). The CDR3 consists of 17 residues. Germline V gene data show CDR1 as SEHNR and CDR2 as FQNEAQ (reference sequence). CDR3 coding DNA: TGTGCCAGCAGTTCCGGGGGAGTTTCGGCGAAAACCGGGGAGCTGTTTTTT. This translates into CASSSGGVSAKTGELFF.

This CDR3 reads CASSQQRTGELFF. The CDR3, as DNA: TGTGCCAGCAGCCAACAGCGCACCGGGGAGCTGTTTTTT. V is TRBV14 and J is TRBJ2-2; no definite D call. V was trimmed by 2 bases and J by 4 bases, leaving 5 bases between them. The CDR3 contains 13 residues. Per germline, CDR1 SGHDN and CDR2 FVKESK.

As for this clonotype: This may be a read error: a much more frequent sequence differs by one nucleotide. The gene calls are TRBV6-1 and TRBJ1-1; 7 bases are shared with TRBD1. From germline, CDR1 is MNHNS and CDR2 SASEGT. This CDR3 comprises 14 residues. As DNA, the CDR3 is TGTGCCAGCATCAGACAGGGAAGGCGGACTGAAGCTTGCTTT. Protein: CASIRQGRRTEACF.

As regards this clonotype: One end of the junction is discordant with germline, which a read error may explain. The chain uses TRBV7-6 and TRBJ2-7; the match to TRBD1 covers 9 bases. The CDR3 sequence is 13 residues long. Germline V gives CDR1 SGHVS, CDR2 FNYEAQ. The CDR3 loop reads CAGSQDRGNEQYF. The CDR3 coding sequence is TGTGCCGGCAGCCAGGACAGGGGAAACGAGCAGTACTTC.

This chain links TRBV5-1 with TRBJ2-1; 14 positions agree with TRBD2. This CDR3 is built from 14 residues. CDR1 is SGHRS, CDR2 YFSETQ, per germline. V trimming: 6 bases; J trimming: 7 bases; junction bases outside the gene matches: 3. Here the CDR3 DNA reads TGCGCCAGCATGGGGACTAGCGGGAGTAATGAGCAGTTCTTC. Its translation: CASMGTSGSNEQFF.

To note about this clonotype: A junction boundary mismatches the germline segment, possibly from a read error. This sequence joins TRBV11-3 and TRBJ2-1, with D maybe TRBD1 (6 bases). Germline V CDR1 and CDR2: SGHNT, YENEEA. The CDR3 extends over 15 amino acids. The CDR3 loop is CASSLSGHIMNVQFF. The DNA for the CDR3 is TGTGCCAGCAGCTTATCGGGACATATAATGAATGTGCAGTTCTTC.

V usage is TRBV20-1 and J usage is TRBJ2-5; 11 bases line up with TRBD2. The last part of the DNA fits TRBJ2-1 better; the J call may be wrong. In germline, CDR1 is DFQATT, CDR2 SNEGSKA (reference sequence). There are 16 residues in the CDR3. In DNA, the CDR3 is TGCAGTGCTAGAGATCCCCTAGCGGGGGGCCAAGAGACCCAGTTCTTC. It yields the protein CSARDPLAGGQETQFF.

The table lists this clonotype with a few counts. The V call is TRBV4-1, the J call TRBJ1-5; D is possibly TRBD1 (5 bases). The CDR3 sequence is 16 residues long. Trimming took off 6 bases at V and 4 bases at J, with 19 bases between the two ends. Germline lookup yields CDR1 MGHRA and CDR2 YSYEKL. CDR3 nucleotides: TGCGCCAGCAGTCAACAGGACCCCTCTACAAATCAGCCCCAGCATTTT. Amino acid sequence: CASSQQDPSTNQPQHF.

V and J are TRBV7-9 and TRBJ2-5; TRBD2 matches at 8 bases. Germline lookup yields CDR1 SEHNR and CDR2 FQNEAQ (reference sequence). The CDR3 is 14 residues long. V was clipped by 5 bases and J by 5 bases; unmatched bases: 7. The CDR3 spells CASSPGGAWETQYF. CDR3 DNA sequence: TGTGCCAGCAGCCCCGGGGGGGCGTGGGAGACCCAGTACTTC.

V and J are TRBV28 and TRBJ2-1; 7 nucleotides agree with TRBD2. Per the germline V gene, CDR1 is MDHEN and CDR2 is SYDVKM. V trimming: 7 bases; J trimming: 6 bases; junction bases outside the gene matches: 15. The CDR3 loop spans 16 amino acids. CDR3 bases: TGTGCCAGCACGCGGGAGCTGGCCGACCTTCGCAATGAGCAGTTCTTC. Amino acids: CASTRELADLRNEQFF.

This clonotype is a singleton in its sample. The rearrangement uses TRBV30 and TRBJ2-1; 10 nucleotides align to TRBD1. Germline V gene sequence: CDR1 GTSNPN, CDR2 SVGIG (reference sequence). With V trimmed by 1 base and J by 13 bases, 13 bases remained unmatched. CDR3 length: 15 residues. The CDR3 nucleotides are TGTGCCTGGAGTGCCGACAGGGGGCTTAGAGAGACCCAGTTCTTC. Its protein product is CAWSADRGLRETQFF.

In its sample, this clonotype was seen many times. This chain uses TRBV4-2 with TRBJ2-1; 7 bases align to TRBD2. Germline values: CDR1 LGHNA, CDR2 YNFKEQ. V shed 4 bases, J shed 6 bases, and the junction held 9 bases outside the gene matches. The length of the CDR3 is 15 residues. CDR3 in DNA: TGTGCCAGCAGCCCTGAGCTAGCGGAACCCAATGAGCAGTTCTTC. It translates to CASSPELAEPNEQFF.

This clonotype came up a few times. The rearrangement uses TRBV9 and TRBJ1-5; D possibly corresponds to TRBD1 (5 bases). V was clipped by 4 bases and J by 0 bases, with 8 bases between them. The germline V gene encodes CDR1 SGDLS and CDR2 YYNGEE. CDR3 size: 14 residues. In DNA, the CDR3 is TGTGCCAGCAGCTCAGGGCATAGCAATCAGCCCCAGCATTTT. Encoded protein: CASSSGHSNQPQHF. The full variable domain, rest sourced from reference TRBV9 and TRBJ1-5, is DSGVTQTPKHLITATGQRVTLRCSPRSGDLSVYWYQQSLDQGLQFLIQYYNGEERAKGNILERFSAQQFPDLHSELNLSSLELGDSALYFCASSSGHSNQPQHFGDGTRLSIL.

The chain joins TRBV12-3 or TRBV12-4 to TRBJ2-3; tentatively, D is TRBD2 (7 bases). Trimming took off 4 bases at V and 3 bases at J, with 14 bases between the two ends. The CDR3 covers 15 residues. CDR3 residues: CASSWRGGATDTQYF. The CDR3 nucleotides are TGTGCCAGCAGTTGGAGGGGGGGGGCTACAGATACGCAGTATTTT.

The V call is TRBV6-5, the J call TRBJ1-5; 10 nucleotides match TRBD1. Germline V lookup: CDR1 MNHEY, CDR2 SVGAGI. V trimming: 6 bases; J trimming: 8 bases; junction bases outside the gene matches: 7. This CDR3 has 14 residues. CDR3 residues: CASSLGTGEKPQHF. The CDR3 DNA sequence: TGTGCCAGCAGCCTTGGGACAGGGGAGAAGCCCCAGCATTTT.

This chain uses TRBV13 with TRBJ2-1; 10 bases line up with TRBD2. Germline V gives CDR1 PRHDT, CDR2 FYEKMQ (reference sequence). The CDR3 covers 14 residues. The junction had 1 base not matched to a gene; V was cut back by 2 bases and J by 6 bases. CDR3 sequence: CASSLPSGSNEQFF. The CDR3 region has the DNA TGTGCCAGCAGCTTACCTAGCGGGAGCAATGAGCAGTTCTTC.

This clonotype was counted many times. The chain carries TRBV5-1 and TRBJ2-7; a weak D match, TRBD1 (5 bases). Deletions cut 4 bases from V and 6 bases from J, with 20 bases between. The CDR3 spans 15 residues. Germline V gene data show CDR1 as SGHRS and CDR2 as YFSETQ. This CDR3 reads CASSKGAKSQGEQYF. Written as DNA, the CDR3 is TGCGCCAGCAGCAAAGGGGCGAAGTCCCAGGGCGAGCAGTACTTC. Together with reference TRBV5-1 and TRBJ2-7, the CDR3 gives the full variable domain: KAGVTQTPRYLIKTRGQQVTLSCSPISGHRSVSWYQQTPGQGLQFLFEYFSETQRNKGNFPGRFSGRQFSNSRSEMNVSTLELGDSALYLCASSKGAKSQGEQYFGPGTRLTVT.

This clonotype was detected only a few times. V and J are TRBV5-1 and TRBJ1-1; D might be TRBD1 (6 bases). The CDR3 runs 14 residues. The germline V gene encodes CDR1 SGHRS and CDR2 YFSETQ. Trimming took 3 bases from V and 6 from J, leaving 15 bases between them. CDR3 DNA: TGCGCCAGCAGCTGGGGAACTAACAGGGCTGAAGCTTTCTTT. This encodes CASSWGTNRAEAFF.